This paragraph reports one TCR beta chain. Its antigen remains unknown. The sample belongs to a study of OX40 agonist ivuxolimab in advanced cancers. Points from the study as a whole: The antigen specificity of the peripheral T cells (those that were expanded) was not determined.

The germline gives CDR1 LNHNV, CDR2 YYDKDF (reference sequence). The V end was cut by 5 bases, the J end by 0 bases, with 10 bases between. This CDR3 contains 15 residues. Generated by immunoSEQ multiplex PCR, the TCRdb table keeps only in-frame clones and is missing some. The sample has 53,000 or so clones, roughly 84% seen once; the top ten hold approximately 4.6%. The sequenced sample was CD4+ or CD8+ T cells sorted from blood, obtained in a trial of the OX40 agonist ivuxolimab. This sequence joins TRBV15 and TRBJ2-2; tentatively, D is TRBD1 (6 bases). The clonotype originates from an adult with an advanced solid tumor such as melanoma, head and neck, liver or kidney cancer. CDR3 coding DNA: TGTGCCACCAGCTTTCGACAGGCGAACACCGGGGAGCTGTTTTTT. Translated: CATSFRQANTGELFF.